These 28 T cell receptor beta chains originate from one sample sequenced in a study of blood T cell repertoires in COVID-19 (dated by TCRdb to 2020 to 2022). The library was produced with the immunoSEQ multiplex PCR assay. TCRdb retrieved this table from immuneACCESS and kept in-frame rearrangements only. Not all clones are present; in checked studies, unresolved V genes account for under half, and no reason is known for the remainder. For this sample there are about 40,000 clones; 70% to 90% appear just once. The top ten constitute 5.2% of the sample. The sample consisted of peripheral blood. The receptors here all came from a man between 40 and 49 years old with active COVID-19.

As for this clone: At the DNA level, this CDR3 is encoded by other sequences in the same sample as well. The CDR3 bases are TGTGCCAGCAGTTTAGGAGGGAATGAGCAGTTCTTC. Translated: CASSLGGNEQFF. The V call is TRBV27, the J call TRBJ2-1; D may be TRBD2 (6 bases). The V end was cut by 2 bases, the J end by 7 bases, with 6 bases between. Germline V lookup: CDR1 MNHEY, CDR2 SMNVEV (reference sequence). The CDR3 consists of 12 residues.

The chain employs TRBV5-1 and TRBJ2-2; D perhaps matches TRBD2 (5 bases). This CDR3 contains 13 residues. Germline V gene data show CDR1 as SGHRS and CDR2 as YFSETQ. V shed 4 bases and J shed 1 base, with 5 bases lying between them. The CDR3 nucleotides are TGCGCCAGCAGCAGCGGGAACACCGGGGAGCTGTTTTTT. It encodes CASSSGNTGELFF. The full variable domain, completed using reference TRBV5-1 and TRBJ2-2, is KAGVTQTPRYLIKTRGQQVTLSCSPISGHRSVSWYQQTPGQGLQFLFEYFSETQRNKGNFPGRFSGRQFSNSRSEMNVSTLELGDSALYLCASSSGNTGELFFGEGSRLTVL.

The rearrangement links TRBV28 to TRBJ2-1; 8 positions match TRBD1. The V gene end was trimmed by 6 bases and the J gene end by 7 bases; junction bases not matched to a gene: 11. CDR3 size: 15 residues. Germline assignment: CDR1 MDHEN and CDR2 SYDVKM. CDR3 DNA sequence: TGTGCCAGCAGCCCTGCAGGGGGCAGGAGGAATGAGCAGTTCTTC. Encoded protein: CASSPAGGRRNEQFF. Supplemented by reference TRBV28 and TRBJ2-1, the full variable domain reads DVKVTQSSRYLVKRTGEKVFLECVQDMDHENMFWYRQDPGLGLRLIYFSYDVKMKEKGDIPEGYSVSREKKERFSLILESASTNQTSMYLCASSPAGGRRNEQFFGPGTRLTVL.

The CDR3 region has the DNA TGTGCCAGCAGTAGTGGCCAGGGGAACTATGGCTACACCTTC. This gives the protein CASSSGQGNYGYTF. The V gene is TRBV25-1, the J gene TRBJ1-2; TRBD1 is a possible D gene (6 bases). The germline V gene encodes CDR1 MGHDK and CDR2 SYGVNS. The CDR3 spans 14 residues. Trimming removed 5 bases at V and 2 bases at J, with 12 bases between.

The chain combines TRBV11-2 with TRBJ1-3; maybe TRBD1 (5 bases). The V gene lost 1 base and the J gene lost 1 base, with 14 bases spanning the gap. This CDR3 has 17 residues. Germline V CDR1 and CDR2: SGHAT, FQNNGV. CDR3 protein: CASSLAGGGVSGNTIYF. CDR3 nucleotides: TGTGCCAGCAGCTTAGCGGGCGGAGGGGTTTCTGGAAACACCATATATTTT.

The rearrangement uses TRBV10-2 and TRBJ1-5; TRBD1 might be the D (6 bases). The CDR3 consists of 13 residues. Germline assignment: CDR1 WSHSY and CDR2 SAAADI. V lost 7 bases and J lost 1, with 8 bases in between. CDR3 protein: CASTGGSNQPQHF. DNA of the CDR3: TGCGCCAGCACGGGGGGCAGCAATCAGCCCCAGCATTTT.

This rearrangement joins TRBV10-1 to TRBJ2-5; 7 nucleotides line up with TRBD1. The CDR3 spans 18 residues. With 4 bases clipped from V and 2 bases from J, the junction kept 16 bases outside the gene matches. Germline values: CDR1 WNHNN, CDR2 SYGVQD (reference sequence). The CDR3 loop reads CASSGSKGARGGQETQYF. Written as DNA, the CDR3 is TGCGCCAGCAGTGGATCCAAGGGGGCGAGGGGTGGGCAAGAGACCCAGTACTTC.

This chain links TRBV2 with TRBJ2-7; TRBD1 is a possible D gene (5 bases). The CDR3 covers 14 residues. V lost 4 bases, J lost 4 bases, and 14 bases lay in between. CDR1 is SNHLY, CDR2 FYNNEI, per germline. The CDR3 coding sequence is TGTGCCAGCAGTGTTGAGCAGGGCCTTTACGAGCAGTACTTC. Translation: CASSVEQGLYEQYF.

This chain joins TRBV27 and TRBJ1-4; 10 bases match TRBD1. Per germline, CDR1 MNHEY and CDR2 SMNVEV (reference sequence). This CDR3 has 20 amino acids. V lost 6 bases to trimming and J lost 0 bases; unmatched junction nucleotides: 16. CDR3 sequence: CASRRGRDRGHLTTNEKLFF. CDR3 coding DNA: TGTGCCAGCAGGAGAGGGCGAGACAGGGGGCACCTTACAACTAATGAAAAACTGTTTTTT.

The chain joins TRBV7-9 to TRBJ1-5; 11 bases line up with TRBD1. The V gene's germline CDR1 is SEHNR and CDR2 FQNEAQ (reference sequence). J gave up 8 bases and V 3 bases, and 6 bases lay outside the gene matches. The CDR3 has 15 residues. The CDR3 reads CASSFGQGALEPQHF. CDR3 nucleotide sequence: TGTGCCAGCAGCTTCGGACAGGGGGCCTTGGAGCCCCAGCATTTT.

J is TRBJ2-2 and V is TRBV12-3 or TRBV12-4, with D possibly matching TRBD1 (6 bases). The CDR3 has 13 residues. Trimming pared 6 bases from V and 5 bases from J, leaving 10 bases between. CDR3 nucleotides: TGTGCCAGCAGGAACAGGGATACCGGGGAGCTGTTTTTT. Translation gives CASRNRDTGELFF.

The chain is built from TRBV27 and TRBJ2-3; D uncertain. The CDR3 sequence is 12 residues long. Germline V gives CDR1 MNHEY, CDR2 SMNVEV (reference sequence). V was cut by 3 bases and J by 4 bases, with 5 bases left in between. The CDR3 is CASSFSPDTQYF. Written as DNA, the CDR3 is TGTGCCAGCAGTTTTAGCCCAGATACGCAGTATTTT.

This clone appeared once. The rearrangement links TRBV7-8 to TRBJ2-7; 7 bases agree with TRBD1. Germline assignment: CDR1 SGHVS and CDR2 FQNEAQ. The CDR3 is 15 residues long. Trimming cost V 5 bases and J 4 bases; bases outside gene matches: 11. CDR3 region: CASSPRRGPFYEQYF. The CDR3 nucleotides are TGTGCCAGCAGCCCTAGAAGGGGGCCCTTTTACGAGCAGTACTTC.

The chain has TRBV2 and TRBJ2-5; 7 nucleotides agree with TRBD1. The J segment lost 4 bases and the V segment lost 5 bases, leaving 1 base of the junction unmatched. The CDR3 totals 12 residues. Germline CDR1 reads SNHLY; CDR2 reads FYNNEI. The DNA for the CDR3 is TGTGCCAGCAGTTGGGACAGAGAGACCCAGTACTTC. Translating gives CASSWDRETQYF. The whole variable domain, remainder taken from reference TRBV2 and TRBJ2-5, is EPEVTQTPSHQVTQMGQEVILRCVPISNHLYFYWYRQILGQKVEFLVSFYNNEISEKSEIFDDQFSVERPDGSNFTLKIRSTKLEDSAMYFCASSWDRETQYFGPGTRLLVL.

The chain recombines TRBV14 with TRBJ2-1; 14 bases line up with TRBD2. The CDR3 length is 17 residues. J was trimmed by 0 bases and V by 8 bases; bases with no gene match: 6. Per germline, CDR1 SGHDN and CDR2 FVKESK. In DNA, the CDR3 is TGTGCCAGCGGAACGGGGACTAGCGGGAGCTCCTACAATGAGCAGTTCTTC. This translates into CASGTGTSGSSYNEQFF.

This clone came up a few times. This sequence joins TRBV20-1 and TRBJ2-5, with no clear D. Germline V gives CDR1 DFQATT, CDR2 SNEGSKA (reference sequence). The V end was cut by 6 bases, the J end by 3 bases, with 8 bases between. The CDR3 runs 11 residues. CDR3 bases: TGCAGTGCACAGCTTGAAGAGACCCAGTACTTC. Translating gives CSAQLEETQYF.

The V gene is TRBV7-2, the J gene TRBJ1-6; TRBD1 might be the D (6 bases). Looked up from germline, CDR1 is SGHTA and CDR2 is FQGNSA. The CDR3 length is 13 residues. The ends were cut back, 6 bases at V and 5 bases at J, with 8 bases in the middle. CDR3 region: CASSGGNNSPLHF. CDR3 bases: TGTGCCAGCAGTGGGGGCAATAATTCACCCCTCCACTTT. Supplemented by reference TRBV7-2 and TRBJ1-6, the full variable domain reads GAGVSQSPSNKVTEKGKDVELRCDPISGHTALYWYRQSLGQGLEFLIYFQGNSAPDKSGLPSDRFSAERTGGSVSTLTIQRTQQEDSAVYLCASSGGNNSPLHFGNGTRLTVT.

This clone came up once. V is TRBV3-1 (or the pseudogene TRBV3-2) and J is TRBJ1-2; weak D call: TRBD1 (6 bases). V dropped 1 base and J dropped 2 bases, with 17 bases sitting between them. The CDR3 spans 17 residues. CDR1 and CDR2 (germline): LGHDT, YNNKEL (reference sequence). The CDR3 region is CASSQGRGVGLNYGYTF. For the CDR3, the DNA is TGTGCCAGCAGCCAAGGCAGGGGTGTTGGGTTAAACTATGGCTACACCTTC.

The gene calls are TRBV19 and TRBJ1-5; TRBD1 aligns across 8 bases. The J segment lost 4 bases and the V segment lost 11 bases, leaving 10 bases of the junction unmatched. The germline CDR1 and CDR2 sequences are LNHDA and SQIVND (reference sequence). This CDR3 has 14 amino acids. The CDR3 region has the DNA TGTGCCGCAAGAGACAGGGGCCCTAATCAGCCCCAGCATTTT. Amino acids: CAARDRGPNQPQHF.

The rearrangement links TRBV7-8 to TRBJ1-1; 8 bases are shared with TRBD1. The CDR3 sequence is 14 residues long. Germline-derived CDR1 and CDR2 are SGHVS and FQNEAQ. Trimming removed 5 bases from V and 6 bases from J; junction bases left unmatched: 8. The CDR3 sequence is CASSPDRVLPEAFF. CDR3 sequence (DNA): TGTGCCAGCAGCCCGGACAGGGTGTTGCCTGAAGCTTTCTTT. Filled out from reference TRBV7-8 and TRBJ1-1, the complete variable domain reads GAGVSQSPRYKVAKRGQDVALRCDPISGHVSLFWYQQALGQGPEFLTYFQNEAQLDKSGLPSDRFFAERPEGSVSTLKIQRTQQEDSAVYLCASSPDRVLPEAFFGQGTRLTVV.

The rearrangement joins TRBV5-1 to TRBJ2-5; a possible D gene is TRBD1 (6 bases). The V end lost 0 bases, the J end lost 4 bases, and 13 bases lay between the germline ends. The length of the CDR3 is 15 residues. CDR1 is SGHRS, CDR2 YFSETQ, per germline. The CDR3 region is CASSLVTGSGETQYF. The CDR3 bases are TGCGCCAGCAGCTTGGTTACAGGGAGTGGAGAGACCCAGTACTTC.

The CDR3 sequence: CARPGGYTF. DNA of the CDR3: TGTGCCAGACCGGGGGGCTACACCTTC. The rearrangement links TRBV28 to TRBJ1-2; D is unclear. This CDR3 has 9 amino acids. Per the germline V gene, CDR1 is MDHEN and CDR2 is SYDVKM. Trimming cost V 9 bases and J 8 bases, with 7 bases left between them.

This clone came up once. The genes are TRBV7-3 and TRBJ1-2; 9 bases are a match to TRBD1. The CDR3 consists of 14 residues. V trimming: 5 bases; J trimming: 6 bases; junction bases outside the gene matches: 7. The germline V gene has CDR1 SGHTA and CDR2 FQGTGA. CDR3 in DNA: TGTGCCAGCAGCGTAAACAGGGGGCAGAATGGCTACACCTTC. Translated, it gives CASSVNRGQNGYTF.

This clone was counted between two and nine times. The junction does not match germline at one end; this may be a read error. The chain carries TRBV7-4 and TRBJ2-2, with D possibly matching TRBD1 (6 bases). Per germline, CDR1 SGHVT and CDR2 SQSDAQ. This CDR3 is 16 amino acids long. CDR3 sequence (DNA): TGTGCCAGCAGCCGTACCACAGGGTGGGTTGACCGGGGAGCTGTTTTT. Protein: CASSRTTGWVDRGAVF.

V and J are TRBV7-3 and TRBJ2-2; unclear D gene. This CDR3 is 14 amino acids long. Deletions cut 2 bases from V and 2 bases from J, with 6 bases between. Germline V lookup: CDR1 SGHTA, CDR2 FQGTGA. CDR3 protein: CASSLFGNTGELFF. The CDR3 DNA sequence: TGTGCCAGCAGCTTATTCGGTAACACCGGGGAGCTGTTTTTT.

J is TRBJ1-1 and V is TRBV25-1, with a tentative D call TRBD1 (5 bases). V lost 11 bases, J lost 7 bases, and 26 bases lay in between. The CDR3 length is 15 residues. Germline CDR1 is MGHDK and CDR2 is SYGVNS. In DNA, the CDR3 is TGTGCCTCCCGTCCGGGGGGATTTTTAGGGGATGAAGCTTTCTTT. Amino acid sequence: CASRPGGFLGDEAFF.

V and J are TRBV5-1 and TRBJ2-2; 7 positions match TRBD1. Germline-derived CDR1 and CDR2 are SGHRS and YFSETQ. The CDR3 sequence is 15 residues long. V was pared by 4 bases and J by 5 bases, with 8 bases of the junction left unmatched. This chain's CDR3 is CASSPGTVQTGELFF. For the CDR3, the DNA is TGCGCCAGCAGCCCCGGGACAGTGCAGACCGGGGAGCTGTTTTTT. Together with reference TRBV5-1 and TRBJ2-2, the CDR3 gives the full variable domain: KAGVTQTPRYLIKTRGQQVTLSCSPISGHRSVSWYQQTPGQGLQFLFEYFSETQRNKGNFPGRFSGRQFSNSRSEMNVSTLELGDSALYLCASSPGTVQTGELFFGEGSRLTVL.

This sequence joins TRBV27 and TRBJ1-5; 8 nucleotides agree with TRBD1. Germline assignment: CDR1 MNHEY and CDR2 SMNVEV (reference sequence). The V gene end was trimmed by 5 bases and the J gene end by 6 bases; junction bases not matched to a gene: 6. The CDR3 has 14 amino acids. The CDR3 here is CASSTGGTSQPQHF. The CDR3 DNA reads as TGTGCCAGCAGTACAGGGGGGACCAGTCAGCCCCAGCATTTT.